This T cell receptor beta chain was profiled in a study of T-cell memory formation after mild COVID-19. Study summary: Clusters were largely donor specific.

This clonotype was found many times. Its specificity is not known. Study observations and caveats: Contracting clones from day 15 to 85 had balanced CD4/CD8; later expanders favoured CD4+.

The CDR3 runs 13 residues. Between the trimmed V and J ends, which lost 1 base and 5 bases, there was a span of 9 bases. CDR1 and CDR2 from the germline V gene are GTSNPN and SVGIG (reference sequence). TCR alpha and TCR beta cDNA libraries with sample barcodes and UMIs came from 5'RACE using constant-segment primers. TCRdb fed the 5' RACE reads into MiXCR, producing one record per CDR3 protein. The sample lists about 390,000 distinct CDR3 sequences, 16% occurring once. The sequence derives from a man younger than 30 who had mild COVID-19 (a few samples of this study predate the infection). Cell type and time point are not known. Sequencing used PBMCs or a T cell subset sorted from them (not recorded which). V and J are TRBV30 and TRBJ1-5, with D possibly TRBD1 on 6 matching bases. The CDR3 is CAWSAQGDQPQHF. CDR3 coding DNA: TGTGCCTGGAGTGCACAGGGCGATCAGCCCCAGCATTTT.